This TCR beta chain stems from a study of T-cell reconstitution after alpha-beta-depleted transplantation in children. General study points: Several hundred graft clones that had expanded were reportedly the source of alpha-beta T cells about two months after transplant. After transplant, high TCRbeta diversity at day 60 in some patients arose from surviving recipient T cells and thymic progenitors. Once a year had passed after transplant, T-cell counts and diversity came mostly from newly produced T cells.

The V end was cut by 2 bases, the J end by 7 bases, with 13 bases between. This CDR3 contains 14 residues. Per the germline V gene, CDR1 is MNHEY and CDR2 is SVGAGI. Regarding this clonotype: What it recognizes is unknown.

A library of TCRbeta sequences, prepared with unique molecular identifiers, was generated. Each CDR3 protein gets one entry after TCRdb re-called the PCR reads with MiXCR. This table holds about 980,000 distinct CDR3 sequences, about 26% found once. The source of this sequence is a boy younger than two who had a stem cell transplant for SCID, so the T cells may come from the graft donor. Sequenced here: PBMCs, mostly from graft donor cells, sampled 360 days after TCRalphabeta/CD19-depleted stem cell transplant. This chain links TRBV6-5 with TRBJ2-3; TRBD1 might be the D (6 bases). CDR3 DNA: TGTGCCAGCAGTTACACGATCCGGGACAATACGCAGTATTTT. This sequence encodes CASSYTIRDNTQYF.